The clone carrying this T cell receptor beta chain was found a few times. This specimen comes from a study of human T cells and chemical hapten exposure. Turning to the study itself: 2% DPC was applied to about 2 cm by about 2 cm of upper inner arm skin for sensitization. Doses of diphenylcyclopropenone went to the patients' scalps weekly throughout the roughly 22-week study.

The sample's time point: patch test 2, 6 weeks after DPC sensitization. This sample's treatment: therapeutic diphenylcyclopropenone sensitization with weekly scalp DPC. The CDR3 length is 14 residues. V was trimmed by 3 bases and J by 0 bases, leaving 7 bases between them. The V gene's germline CDR1 is SGHDT and CDR2 YYEEEE. For the library, individual cDNA molecules each received unique molecular identifiers. Authors' methods: Counts of TCRs in each sample centred on a median of around 96,000 and extended from approximately 20,000 to 700,000. Each CDR3 protein gets one entry after TCRdb re-called the RACE reads with MiXCR. The authors' filters were not applied to this entry. The data show about 110,000 distinct CDR3 sequences, 9.2% seen once.

Sample: whole blood, taken in connection with sensitization to the hapten diphenylcyclopropenone (DPC). The chain combines TRBV5-6 with TRBJ2-4; D ambiguous. This receptor was identified in a woman in her 40s with alopecia areata. Some clones in this sample may be carry-over from other donors' samples. Here the CDR3 DNA reads TGTGCCAGCAGCTCTTATATAGCCAAAAACATTCAGTACTTC. Its translation: CASSSYIAKNIQYF.